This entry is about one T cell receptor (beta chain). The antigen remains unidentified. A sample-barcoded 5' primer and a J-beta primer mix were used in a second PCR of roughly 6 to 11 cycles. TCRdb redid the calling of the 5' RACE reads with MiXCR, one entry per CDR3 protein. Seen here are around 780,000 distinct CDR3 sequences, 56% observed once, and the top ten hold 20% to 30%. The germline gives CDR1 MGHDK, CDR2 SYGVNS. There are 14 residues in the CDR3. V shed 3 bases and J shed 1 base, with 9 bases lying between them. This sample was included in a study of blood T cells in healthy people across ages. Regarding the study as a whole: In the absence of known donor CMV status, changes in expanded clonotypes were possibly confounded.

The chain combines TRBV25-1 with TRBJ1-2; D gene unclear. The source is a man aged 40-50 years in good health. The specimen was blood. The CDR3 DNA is TGTGCCAGCAGTGAGGCTAACAGTAACTATGGCTACACCTTC. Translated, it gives CASSEANSNYGYTF.